The 9 T cell receptor beta chains given below trace back to one sample, sequenced in a study of T cell responses to AZD1222 COVID-19 vaccine (dated by TCRdb to about 2021). The time point label here, explained by the study, means: baseline before first vaccination. Libraries were built with the immunoSEQ multiplex PCR assay. TCRdb mirrors the immuneACCESS table, restricted to in-frame sequences. Some clones are absent from its copies; in checked studies, under half trace to an unresolved V gene, and the reason for the others is unknown. The sample table contains more than 100,000 clones; only one count was recorded for roughly 87% of them. The top ten clonotypes cover 1.4% to 1.5% of the sample. This specimen was peripheral blood, taken on day 0 of AZD1222 vaccination. The origin of the receptors is an adult in good health.

The CDR3 nucleotides are TGTGCCAGCAGCCCCACTGGCAGGGGCAGGTCGTACCGGGAGCTGTTTTTT. This translates into CASSPTGRGRSYRELFF. This chain uses TRBV7-9 with TRBJ2-2, with D possibly being TRBD1 (6 bases). The CDR3 runs to 17 residues. V lost 5 bases and J 9 bases, leaving 25 bases between the germline ends. CDR1 is SEHNR, CDR2 FQNEAQ, per germline (reference sequence).

This sequence joins TRBV5-8 and TRBJ1-3; unclear D gene. V was cut by 3 bases and J by 0 bases, with 10 bases left in between. CDR3 length: 15 amino acids. Germline lookup yields CDR1 SGHTS and CDR2 YDEGEE. DNA of the CDR3: TGTGCCAGCAGCTCGGGTCTCTACTCTGGAAACACCATATATTTT. Residues: CASSSGLYSGNTIYF.

CDR3 sequence reads: CASRNSGGHEQYF. In DNA form, the CDR3 reads TGTGCCAGCAGAAACAGCGGTGGGCACGAGCAGTACTTC. The genes are TRBV12-3 or TRBV12-4 and TRBJ2-7; D is perhaps TRBD2 (5 bases). Trimming cost V 6 bases and J 5 bases, with 14 bases left between them. The CDR3 is 13 amino acids.

The V and J genes are TRBV29-1 and TRBJ1-1; no definite D call. Deletions cut 8 bases from V and 1 base from J, with 14 bases between. This CDR3 is 13 amino acids long. Germline V CDR1 and CDR2: SQVTM, ANQGSEA. The CDR3 loop is CSTLTQANTEAFF. The CDR3 nucleotides are TGCAGCACCCTGACCCAGGCGAACACTGAAGCTTTCTTT.

The chain combines TRBV29-1 with TRBJ2-2; 7 positions match TRBD1. CDR1 and CDR2 (germline): SQVTM, ANQGSEA. CDR3 size: 13 residues. V trimming: 5 bases; J trimming: 4 bases; junction bases outside the gene matches: 4. CDR3 sequence (DNA): TGCAGCGTTATGAACAGGGGCACCGGGGAGCTGTTTTTT. It codes for CSVMNRGTGELFF.

The chain is built from TRBV18 and TRBJ1-1; D not certain. The germline V gene has CDR1 KGHSH and CDR2 LQKENI. V lost 6 bases, J lost 0 bases, and 17 bases lay in between. The CDR3 is made up of 16 amino acids. The CDR3 DNA sequence: TGTGCCAGCTCGACCAAGGGTTGGGGTATGAACACTGAAGCTTTCTTT. Amino acid sequence: CASSTKGWGMNTEAFF.

V gene TRBV2 combines with J gene TRBJ1-5; D is unresolved. V shed 2 bases and J shed 0 bases, with 8 bases lying between them. This CDR3 is 15 amino acids long. In germline, CDR1 is SNHLY, CDR2 FYNNEI. The CDR3 DNA follows: TGTGCCAGCAGTGAAATTCTCGGTAGCAATCAGCCCCAGCATTTT. Amino acid sequence: CASSEILGSNQPQHF.

This clone was seen a few times. The chain is built from TRBV19 and TRBJ2-1; D is perhaps TRBD2 (5 bases). Germline V gene lookup returns CDR1 LNHDA and CDR2 SQIVND (reference sequence). The CDR3 length is 17 residues. V lost 7 bases, J lost 0 bases, and 19 bases lay in between. The CDR3, as DNA: TGTGCCAGTACGACCAAGGAGCGGTCGAGCTCCTACAATGAGCAGTTCTTC. This codes for CASTTKERSSSYNEQFF.

This chain links TRBV21-1 with TRBJ1-3. TRBV21-1 is a listed pseudogene. The CDR3 runs 17 residues. The CDR3 DNA reads TGTGCCAGCACCGAAGAACTACGAACTCACTCTGGAAACACCATATATTTT. It yields the protein CASTEELRTHSGNTIYF.